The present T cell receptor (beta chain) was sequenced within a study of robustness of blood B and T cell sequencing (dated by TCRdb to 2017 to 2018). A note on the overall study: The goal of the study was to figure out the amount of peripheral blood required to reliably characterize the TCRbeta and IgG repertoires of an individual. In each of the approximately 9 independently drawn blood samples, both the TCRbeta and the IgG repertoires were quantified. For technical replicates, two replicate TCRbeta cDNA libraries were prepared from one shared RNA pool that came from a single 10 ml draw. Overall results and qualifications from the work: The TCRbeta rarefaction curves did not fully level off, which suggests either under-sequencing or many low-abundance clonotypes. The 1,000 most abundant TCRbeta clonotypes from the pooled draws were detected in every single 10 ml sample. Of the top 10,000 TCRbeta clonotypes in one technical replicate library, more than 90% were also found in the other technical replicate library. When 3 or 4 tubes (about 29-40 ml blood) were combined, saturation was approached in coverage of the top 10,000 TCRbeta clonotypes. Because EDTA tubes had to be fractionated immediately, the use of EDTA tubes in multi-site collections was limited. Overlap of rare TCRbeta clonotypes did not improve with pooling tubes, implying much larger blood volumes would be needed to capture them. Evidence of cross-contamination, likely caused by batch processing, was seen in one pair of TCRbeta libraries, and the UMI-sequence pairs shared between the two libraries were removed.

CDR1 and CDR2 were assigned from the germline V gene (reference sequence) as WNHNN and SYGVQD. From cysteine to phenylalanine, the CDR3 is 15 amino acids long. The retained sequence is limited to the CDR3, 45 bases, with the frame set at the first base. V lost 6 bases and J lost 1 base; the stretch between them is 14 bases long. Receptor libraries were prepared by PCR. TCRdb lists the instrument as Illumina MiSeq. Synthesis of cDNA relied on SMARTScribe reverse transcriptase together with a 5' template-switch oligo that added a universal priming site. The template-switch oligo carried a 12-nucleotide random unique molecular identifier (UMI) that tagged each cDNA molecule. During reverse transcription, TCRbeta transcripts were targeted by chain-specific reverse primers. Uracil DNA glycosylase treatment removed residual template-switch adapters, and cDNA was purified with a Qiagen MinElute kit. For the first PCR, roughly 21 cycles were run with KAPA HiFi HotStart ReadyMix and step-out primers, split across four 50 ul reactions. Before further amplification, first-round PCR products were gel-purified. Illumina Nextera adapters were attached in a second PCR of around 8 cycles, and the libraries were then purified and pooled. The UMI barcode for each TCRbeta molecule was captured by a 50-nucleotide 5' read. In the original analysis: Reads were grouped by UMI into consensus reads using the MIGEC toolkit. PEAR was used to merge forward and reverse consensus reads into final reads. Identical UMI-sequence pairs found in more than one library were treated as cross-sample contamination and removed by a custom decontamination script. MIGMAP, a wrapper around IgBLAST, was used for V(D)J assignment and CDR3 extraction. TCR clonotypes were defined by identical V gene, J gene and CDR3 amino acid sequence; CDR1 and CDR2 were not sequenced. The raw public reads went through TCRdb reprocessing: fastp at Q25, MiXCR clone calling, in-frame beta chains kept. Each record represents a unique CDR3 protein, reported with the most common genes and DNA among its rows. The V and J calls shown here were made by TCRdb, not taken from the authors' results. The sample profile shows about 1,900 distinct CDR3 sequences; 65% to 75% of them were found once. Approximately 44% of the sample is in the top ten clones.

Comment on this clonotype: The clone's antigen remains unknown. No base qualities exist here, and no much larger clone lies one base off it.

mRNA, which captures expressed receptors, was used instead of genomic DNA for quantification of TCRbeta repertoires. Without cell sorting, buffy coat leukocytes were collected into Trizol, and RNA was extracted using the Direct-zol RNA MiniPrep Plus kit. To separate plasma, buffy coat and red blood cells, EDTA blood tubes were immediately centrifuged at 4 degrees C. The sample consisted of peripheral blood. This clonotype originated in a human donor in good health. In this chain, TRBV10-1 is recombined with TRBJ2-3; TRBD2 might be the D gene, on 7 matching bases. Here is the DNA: TGCGCCAGCAGGGGGGGGCGGACTGGCACAGATACGCAGTATTTT. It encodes CASRGGRTGTDTQYF.